This TCR beta chain was identified in a study of shared clonotypes between healthy human individuals. TCRdb's table, derived via immunoSEQ multiplex PCR, lists solely in-frame clones and lacks some. The sample has 2 million to 2.5 million clones, 85% to 95% seen once. This clone was detected a few times. Per the germline V gene, CDR1 is LNHDA and CDR2 is SQIVND (reference sequence). CDR3 length: 14 amino acids. V was clipped by 10 bases and J by 2 bases, with 12 bases between them. The clonotype comes from a man aged 18 to 29 in good health. Some clones in this sample may be carry-over from other donors' samples. Sequencing was carried out using naive CD4+ T cells from PBMCs. Regarding subset: CD45RA+ positively selected. J is TRBJ2-6 and V is TRBV19; D is unclear. CDR3 sequence reads: CATKVGAGANVLTF. The CDR3 bases are TGTGCCACCAAGGTGGGTGCTGGGGCCAACGTCCTGACTTTC.